The sequence of this TCR beta chain was determined in a study of OX40 agonist ivuxolimab in advanced cancers. Study-wide background: Patients treated during dose escalation were battling hepatocellular carcinoma, melanoma, renal cell or head and neck cancer. Under the entry rules, prior anti-PD-1, anti-PD-L1 or anti-CTLA-4 therapy was allowed, and roughly 43% had some.

The CDR3 consists of 17 residues. The germline CDR1 and CDR2 sequences are SGHAT and FQNNGV. V lost 4 bases to trimming and J lost 0 bases; unmatched junction nucleotides: 10. Sequencing used immunoSEQ multiplex PCR; TCRdb keeps in-frame clones, though not all of them. Of about 12,000 clones listed, about 80% are singletons. This receptor was identified in an adult with an advanced solid tumor such as melanoma, head and neck, liver or kidney cancer. The genes are TRBV11-2 and TRBJ2-7, with 9 positions matching TRBD1. Material: CD4+ or CD8+ T cells sorted from blood, obtained in a trial of the OX40 agonist ivuxolimab. In nucleotides, the CDR3 is TGTGCCAGCAGCTCATGGACAGGGGCTACGAGCTCCTACGAGCAGTACTTC. This translates into CASSSWTGATSSYEQYF. The full variable domain, in which reference TRBV11-2 and TRBJ2-7 provide the parts outside the CDR3, is EAGVAQSPRYKIIEKRQSVAFWCNPISGHATLYWYQQILGQGPKLLIQFQNNGVVDDSQLPKDRFSAERLKGVDSTLKIQPAKLEDSAVYLCASSSWTGATSSYEQYFGPGTRLTVT.